This T cell receptor beta chain derives from a study of blood T cell repertoires in COVID-19. Study context: Samples taken during acute and convalescent COVID-19 were collected in the United States, Italy and Spain. PBMCs, B-cell-depleted T cells, or T cells provided the cDNA or gDNA that made up the material.

CDR1 and CDR2 from the germline V gene are SGHAT and FQDESV (reference sequence). The ends lost 1 base at V and 6 bases at J; junction bases unmatched: 4. The CDR3 has 16 amino acids. Original processing notes: For nucleated cells, counts were estimated from reference gene primer amplification. The assay was immunoSEQ multiplex PCR, and TCRdb's table has in-frame clones only and misses some. The V and J calls and clone size were taken over from that table, and D and trimming were inferred from the DNA. The table includes around 75,000 clones, around 74% detected once. The TCR originated in a woman older than 75 with active or convalescent COVID-19. The sequencing input was peripheral blood. The chain employs TRBV11-1 and TRBJ2-2; 11 bases align to TRBD1. CDR3 sequence (DNA): TGTGCCAGCAGCTTAGTAAAGGGACAGGGGGCCGGGGAGCTGTTTTTT. The encoded protein is CASSLVKGQGAGELFF. Looking up the rest from reference TRBV11-1 and TRBJ2-2 gives the full variable domain: EAEVAQSPRYKITEKSQAVAFWCDPISGHATLYWYRQILGQGPELLVQFQDESVVDDSQLPKDRFSAERLKGVDSTLKIQPAELGDSAMYLCASSLVKGQGAGELFFGEGSRLTVL.